This is a list of T cell receptor beta chains from one sample in a study of blood T cell repertoires in COVID-19. Only in-frame clones appear in the TCRdb table, and some are missing; sequencing was by immunoSEQ multiplex PCR. The table includes 150,000 to 200,000 clones, roughly 89% detected once. The sequenced sample consisted of peripheral blood. These receptor sequences come from a human donor in a cohort sampled during active COVID-19. CDR3s include the opening cysteine and the closing phenylalanine or tryptophan. D genes are given only for firm matches. Clone size appears in some rows only: once, few, many, or a class for an expanded clone.

d_call | j_call | v_call | clone_size | cdr3_aa | cdr3_nt
. | TRBJ2-7 | TRBV3-1/TRBV3-2 | . | CASSQSYRSSYEQYF | TGTGCCAGCAGCCAATCCTATCGGAGCTCCTACGAGCAGTACTTC
TRBD1 | TRBJ1-5 | TRBV19 | . | CASEDRVGQPQHF | TGTGCCAGCGAGGACAGGGTGGGTCAGCCCCAGCATTTT
. | TRBJ1-2 | TRBV7-9 | . | CASSLDSANYGYTF | TGTGCCAGCAGCTTAGACAGTGCGAACTATGGCTACACCTTC
TRBD1 | TRBJ2-1 | TRBV28 | . | CASRGTPGNEQFF | TGTGCCTCCAGGGGGACACCGGGAAATGAGCAGTTCTTC
TRBD2 | TRBJ2-3 | TRBV5-8 | once | CASSLDGAGGRADTQYF | TGTGCCAGCAGCTTGGACGGAGCGGGGGGGCGCGCAGATACGCAGTATTTT
. | TRBJ1-5 | TRBV5-5 | . | CASSFSGSWQPQHF | TGTGCCAGCAGCTTTTCAGGATCCTGGCAGCCCCAGCATTTT
. | TRBJ2-2 | TRBV10-3 | . | CAIISNPNTGELFF | TGTGCCATTATAAGCAACCCGAACACCGGGGAGCTGTTTTTT
TRBD2 | TRBJ2-7 | TRBV6-6 | . | CASSYIGGGSYEQYF | TGTGCCAGCAGTTACATCGGCGGGGGGTCCTACGAGCAGTACTTC
. | TRBJ2-4 | TRBV4-1 | . | CASSQLYRLAKNIQYF | TGCGCCAGCAGCCAACTTTATAGACTAGCCAAAAACATTCAGTACTTC
. | TRBJ2-7 | TRBV5-4 | . | CASSSTYEQYF | TGTGCCAGCAGCAGCACCTACGAGCAGTACTTC
TRBD1 | TRBJ2-3 | TRBV28 | once | CASGTTGADTQYF | TGTGCCAGTGGGACGACAGGGGCAGATACGCAGTATTTT
TRBD2 | TRBJ2-3 | TRBV7-9 | once | CASSLGGSGIDTQYF | TGTGCCAGCAGCTTAGGTGGTAGCGGGATCGATACGCAGTATTTT
. | TRBJ2-7 | TRBV30 | . | CAWSLPQPVSYEQYF | TGTGCCTGGAGTCTACCCCAACCCGTCTCCTACGAGCAGTACTTC
. | TRBJ2-6 | TRBV19 | . | CASSIVVRGSGANVLTF | TGTGCCAGTAGTATAGTCGTCAGGGGATCTGGGGCCAACGTCCTGACTTTC
. | TRBJ1-2 | TRBV29-1 | . | CSVEDRGGDPYGYTF | TGCAGCGTTGAAGATCGGGGGGGGGACCCCTATGGCTACACCTTC
TRBD1 | TRBJ1-5 | TRBV2 | . | CASKATGGNQPQHF | TGTGCCAGCAAGGCGACAGGGGGCAATCAGCCCCAGCATTTT
TRBD1 | TRBJ1-2 | TRBV19 | . | CASSRQGQPYGYTF | TGTGCCAGTAGCAGACAGGGGCAACCCTATGGCTACACCTTC
TRBD2 | TRBJ2-2 | TRBV3-1/TRBV3-2 | . | CASSQVLAGGNPGELFF | TGTGCCAGCAGCCAAGTCCTCGCGGGGGGGAACCCCGGGGAGCTGTTTTTT
. | TRBJ1-1 | TRBV28 | . | CASSPHHNTEAFF | TGTGCCAGCAGTCCCCATCATAACACTGAAGCTTTCTTT
TRBD1 | TRBJ1-4 | TRBV6-4 | . | CASSTTGGENEKLFF | TGTGCCAGCAGCACGACAGGGGGAGAGAATGAAAAACTGTTTTTT
TRBD1 | TRBJ1-4 | TRBV28 | . | CASSGQGSTNEKLFF | TGTGCCAGCAGCGGACAGGGTTCAACTAATGAAAAACTGTTTTTT
. | TRBJ1-5 | TRBV4-1 | few | CASSQGEQGPDQPQHF | TGCGCCAGCAGCCAAGGGGAGCAGGGGCCCGATCAGCCCCAGCATTTT
TRBD1 | TRBJ2-7 | TRBV30 | . | CAWSVPDRVFKQYF | TGTGCCTGGAGTGTACCGGACAGGGTCTTTAAGCAGTACTTC
. | TRBJ1-1 | TRBV19 | . | CASTQGRGAEAFF | TGTGCCAGTACTCAAGGGAGGGGGGCTGAAGCTTTCTTT
TRBD1 | TRBJ2-2 | TRBV25-1 | . | CASRRDRLGGGELFF | TGTGCCAGCCGGAGGGACAGGCTCGGGGGCGGGGAGCTGTTTTTT
. | TRBJ2-6 | TRBV6-4 | . | CASSESSSGANVLTF | TGTGCCAGCAGCGAGTCGAGCTCTGGGGCCAACGTCCTGACTTTC
TRBD1 | TRBJ1-4 | TRBV7-2 | . | CASSEDRGRNEKLFF | TGTGCCAGCAGCGAGGACAGGGGAAGGAATGAAAAACTGTTTTTT
TRBD2 | TRBJ2-7 | TRBV6-2/TRBV6-3 | . | CASSHPSGRIYEQYF | TGTGCCAGCAGCCACCCTAGCGGGAGGATCTACGAGCAGTACTTC
. | TRBJ2-7 | TRBV9 | few | CASSYEGAGLGYEQYF | TGTGCCAGCAGCTACGAGGGGGCGGGGCTCGGCTACGAGCAGTACTTC
. | TRBJ2-3 | TRBV30 | . | CAWKLVTDTQYF | TGTGCCTGGAAGCTAGTCACAGATACGCAGTATTTT
. | TRBJ1-1 | TRBV5-5 | . | CASSFLGRGPNTEAFF | TGTGCCAGCAGCTTTCTGGGAAGGGGTCCGAACACTGAAGCTTTCTTT
. | TRBJ2-7 | TRBV10-1 | . | CASSDGRTYEQYF | TGCGCCAGCAGTGACGGTAGAACCTACGAGCAGTACTTC
TRBD1 | TRBJ1-2 | TRBV5-1 | . | CASNQGQGNYGYTF | TGCGCCAGCAACCAGGGACAGGGGAACTATGGCTACACCTTC
. | TRBJ1-2 | TRBV7-2 | . | CASSLLSFYGYTF | TGTGCCAGCAGTCTCCTAAGCTTTTATGGCTACACCTTC
. | TRBJ1-6 | TRBV25-1 | . | CASSDYGVVRGSPLHF | TGTGCCAGCAGTGATTACGGCGTGGTCAGAGGGTCACCCCTCCACTTT